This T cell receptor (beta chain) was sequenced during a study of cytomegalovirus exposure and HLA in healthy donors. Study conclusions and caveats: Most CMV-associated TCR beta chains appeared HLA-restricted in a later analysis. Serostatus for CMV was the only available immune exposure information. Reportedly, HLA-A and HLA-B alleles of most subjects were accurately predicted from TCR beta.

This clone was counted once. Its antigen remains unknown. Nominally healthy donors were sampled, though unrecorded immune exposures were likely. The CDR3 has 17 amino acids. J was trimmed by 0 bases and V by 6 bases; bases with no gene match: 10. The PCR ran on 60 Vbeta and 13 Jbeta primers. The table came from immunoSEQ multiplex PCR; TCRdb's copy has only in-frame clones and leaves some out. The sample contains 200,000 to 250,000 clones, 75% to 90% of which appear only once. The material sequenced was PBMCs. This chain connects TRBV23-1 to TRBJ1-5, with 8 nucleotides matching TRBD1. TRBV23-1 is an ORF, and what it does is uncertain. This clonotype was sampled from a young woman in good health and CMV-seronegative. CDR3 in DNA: TGCGCCAGCAGCCGGGACAGGCGACTGTATAGCAATCAGCCCCAGCATTTT. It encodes CASSRDRRLYSNQPQHF.